Listed here are 18 T cell receptor beta chains from one sample, sequenced in a study of OX40 agonist ivuxolimab in advanced cancers. Profiled with immunoSEQ multiplex PCR; TCRdb holds only in-frame clones, not every one. The sample lists 65,000 to 95,000 clones; roughly 90% were seen once. The material was CD4+ or CD8+ T cells sorted from blood, obtained in a trial of the OX40 agonist ivuxolimab. All receptors derive from an adult with an advanced solid tumor such as melanoma, head and neck, liver or kidney cancer.

The chain uses TRBV7-9 and TRBJ1-1; D not resolved. The CDR3 consists of 13 residues. Germline V CDR1 and CDR2: SEHNR, FQNEAQ (reference sequence). Trimming removed 2 bases at V and 8 bases at J, with 12 bases between. The CDR3 DNA reads TGTGCCAGCAGCTTAAGGGCCGACGGGGAAGCTTTCTTT. This gives the protein CASSLRADGEAFF.

The chain has TRBV4-1 and TRBJ2-3; TRBD2 is a possible D gene (6 bases). Deletions cut 0 bases from V and 9 bases from J, with 13 bases between. The CDR3 runs to 14 residues. CDR1 MGHRA and CDR2 YSYEKL come from the germline V gene. DNA of the CDR3: TGCGCCAGCAGCCAAGACCTCAGGGAGGAAACGCAGTATTTT. Protein sequence: CASSQDLREETQYF.

V usage is TRBV7-9 and J usage is TRBJ2-5; D unclear. The germline V and J ends were trimmed by 3 bases and 5 bases, with 7 bases remaining between them. The CDR3 runs 12 residues. The V gene's germline CDR1 is SEHNR and CDR2 FQNEAQ (reference sequence). As DNA, the CDR3 is TGTGCCAGCAGCTTGCAATTTGAGACCCAGTACTTC. This gives the protein CASSLQFETQYF. The entire variable domain, with the rest obtained from reference TRBV7-9 and TRBJ2-5, is as follows: DTGVSQNPRHKITKRGQNVTFRCDPISEHNRLYWYRQTLGQGPEFLTYFQNEAQLEKSRLLSDRFSAERPKGSFSTLEIQRTEQGDSAMYLCASSLQFETQYFGPGTRLLVL.

The CDR3: CASSLTGENEQFF. The CDR3 nucleotides are TGCGCCAGCAGCTTGACGGGCGAAAATGAGCAGTTCTTC. The gene calls are TRBV5-1 and TRBJ2-1; D is uncertain. Trimming pared 1 base from V and 7 bases from J, leaving 9 bases between. The CDR3 consists of 13 residues. In germline, CDR1 is SGHRS, CDR2 YFSETQ. The whole variable domain, remainder taken from reference TRBV5-1 and TRBJ2-1, is KAGVTQTPRYLIKTRGQQVTLSCSPISGHRSVSWYQQTPGQGLQFLFEYFSETQRNKGNFPGRFSGRQFSNSRSEMNVSTLELGDSALYLCASSLTGENEQFFGPGTRLTVL.

The V and J genes are TRBV7-3 and TRBJ1-1; D perhaps matches TRBD1 (6 bases). The CDR3 runs to 17 residues. With 5 bases removed from V and 4 bases from J, the gap between germline ends came to 23 bases. From germline, CDR1 is SGHTA and CDR2 FQGTGA. The DNA for the CDR3 is TGTGCCAGCAGCCTCAGAGCTATACAGGGAGGTGGCACTGAAGCTTTCTTT. Translating it yields CASSLRAIQGGGTEAFF.

Written as DNA, the CDR3 is TGTGCCAGCAGTCCCGGAGGGGCGGTCCCCTACGAGCAGTACTTC. Residues: CASSPGGAVPYEQYF. V is TRBV28 and J is TRBJ2-7, with D possibly being TRBD2 (6 bases). Trimming pared 5 bases from V and 2 bases from J, leaving 16 bases between. The length of the CDR3 is 15 residues. Germline CDR1 and CDR2: MDHEN and SYDVKM.

V gene TRBV5-4 combines with J gene TRBJ2-7; 9 nucleotides match TRBD2. CDR1 SGHNT and CDR2 YYREEE come from the germline V gene (reference sequence). This CDR3 region has 16 residues. The trim removed 4 bases at V and 2 bases at J, leaving 10 bases unmatched. DNA for the CDR3: TGTGCCAGCAGCCCCCCCGGGACTAGCCGGACCTACGAGCAGTACTTC. It specifies CASSPPGTSRTYEQYF. The full variable domain, completed using reference TRBV5-4 and TRBJ2-7, is ETGVTQSPTHLIKTRGQQVTLRCSSQSGHNTVSWYQQALGQGPQFIFQYYREEENGRGNFPPRFSGLQFPNYSSELNVNALELDDSALYLCASSPPGTSRTYEQYFGPGTRLTVT.

The chain is built from TRBV9 and TRBJ1-1, with TRBD1 as a possible D gene (5 bases). The germline V gene encodes CDR1 SGDLS and CDR2 YYNGEE. This CDR3 region has 14 residues. V gave up 0 bases and J gave up 5 bases, with 11 bases separating them. The CDR3 protein is CASSVGVGDTEAFF. The DNA for the CDR3 is TGTGCCAGCAGCGTAGGGGTGGGGGATACTGAAGCTTTCTTT.

As for this clone: A read error may produce the germline difference seen at one junction end. V is TRBV7-7 and J is TRBJ2-1; 13 bases match TRBD2. The CDR3 runs 18 residues. Per germline, CDR1 SSHAT and CDR2 FNYEAQ (reference sequence). The CDR3 protein is CASSSDLPGLAGSGEQFF. The CDR3 DNA reads as TGTGCTAGCAGCTCGGACTTACCGGGACTAGCGGGAAGTGGTGAGCAGTTCTTC.

V and J are TRBV15 and TRBJ1-5; a possible D gene is TRBD1 (5 bases). CDR1 is LNHNV, CDR2 YYDKDF, per germline (reference sequence). This CDR3 spans 15 amino acids. Between the trimmed V and J ends, which lost 3 bases and 7 bases, there was a span of 16 bases. The CDR3 sequence: CATSSRWEGLQPQHF. The CDR3 DNA sequence: TGTGCCACCAGCAGCCGTTGGGAGGGGCTACAGCCCCAGCATTTT.

V gene TRBV10-3 combines with J gene TRBJ2-3; D call uncertain. Germline assignment: CDR1 ENHRY and CDR2 SYGVKD. The CDR3 runs to 15 residues. V was shortened by 6 bases and J by 0 bases, with 13 bases between the two germline ends. This chain's CDR3 is CAISNQDPSTDTQYF. The DNA for the CDR3 is TGTGCCATCAGCAACCAGGACCCTAGCACAGATACGCAGTATTTT.

J is TRBJ2-7 and V is TRBV6-1, with D perhaps TRBD1 (5 bases). This CDR3 is 14 amino acids long. Trimming pared 5 bases from V and 3 bases from J, leaving 14 bases between. Germline lookup yields CDR1 MNHNS and CDR2 SASEGT. The CDR3 DNA is TGTGCCAGCAGTCCCCGGACACCCTACTACGAGCAGTACTTC. Translated: CASSPRTPYYEQYF.

The chain links TRBV6-5 to TRBJ2-5; D is uncertain. The CDR3 totals 14 residues. V dropped 3 bases and J dropped 4 bases, with 12 bases sitting between them. CDR1 is MNHEY, CDR2 SVGAGI, per germline. CDR3 region: CASSYGQRRETQYF. The CDR3 coding sequence is TGTGCCAGCAGTTATGGGCAAAGGCGAGAGACCCAGTACTTC.

The chain uses TRBV2 and TRBJ2-3; no reliable D call. Trimming removed 8 bases at V and 4 bases at J, with 16 bases between. Germline CDR1 is SNHLY and CDR2 is FYNNEI. The CDR3 has 14 amino acids. The CDR3 protein is CASGRWERADTQYF. DNA of the CDR3: TGTGCCAGCGGACGATGGGAAAGAGCAGATACGCAGTATTTT.

The V gene is TRBV5-1, the J gene TRBJ2-5, with 7 bases that match TRBD1. The CDR3 has 16 amino acids. The junction had 13 bases not matched to a gene; V was cut back by 4 bases and J by 4 bases. Germline V gene data show CDR1 as SGHRS and CDR2 as YFSETQ. The CDR3, as DNA: TGCGCCAGCAGCCCGACAGGGTCCCAACTCCCAGAGACCCAGTACTTC. Translated: CASSPTGSQLPETQYF.

V is TRBV18 and J is TRBJ2-7, with TRBD2 matching 8 bases. With 3 bases clipped from V and 0 bases from J, the junction kept 10 bases outside the gene matches. The germline V gene encodes CDR1 KGHSH and CDR2 LQKENI. The CDR3 covers 17 residues. For the CDR3, the DNA is TGTGCCAGCTCACCCGCATTTAGCGGGGCTAACTCCTACGAGCAGTACTTC. Translating gives CASSPAFSGANSYEQYF.

The CDR3 here is CASSLGGDGELFF. The CDR3 DNA follows: TGTGCCAGCAGTTTAGGGGGCGACGGGGAGCTGTTTTTT. The V gene is TRBV28, the J gene TRBJ2-2, with a possible D match to TRBD1 (6 bases). Trimming removed 2 bases at V and 7 bases at J, with 8 bases between. This CDR3 is 13 amino acids long. Germline V lookup: CDR1 MDHEN, CDR2 SYDVKM.

The V gene is TRBV30, the J gene TRBJ2-7; TRBD1 or TRBD2 may be the D gene (5 bases each). Germline V gene data show CDR1 as GTSNPN and CDR2 as SVGIG (reference sequence). The CDR3 spans 13 residues. V was pared by 5 bases and J by 0 bases, with 11 bases between. CDR3 protein: CAWPWDVSYEQYF. CDR3 coding DNA: TGTGCCTGGCCTTGGGACGTCTCCTACGAGCAGTACTTC.